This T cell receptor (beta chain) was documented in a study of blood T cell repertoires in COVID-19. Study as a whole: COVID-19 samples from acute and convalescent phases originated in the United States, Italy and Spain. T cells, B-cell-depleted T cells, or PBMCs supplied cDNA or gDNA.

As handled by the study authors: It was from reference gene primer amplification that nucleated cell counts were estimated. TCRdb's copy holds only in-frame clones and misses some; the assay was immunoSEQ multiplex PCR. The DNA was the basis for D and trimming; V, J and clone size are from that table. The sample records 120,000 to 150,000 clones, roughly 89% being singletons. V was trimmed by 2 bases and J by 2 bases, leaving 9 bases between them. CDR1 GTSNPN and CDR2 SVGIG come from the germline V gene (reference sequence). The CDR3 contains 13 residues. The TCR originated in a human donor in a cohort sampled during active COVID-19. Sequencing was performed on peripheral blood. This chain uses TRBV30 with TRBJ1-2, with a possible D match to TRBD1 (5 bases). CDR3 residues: CAWSMTVNYGYTF. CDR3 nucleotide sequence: TGTGCCTGGAGTATGACAGTGAACTATGGCTACACCTTC.